A selection of T cell receptor beta chains follows, all from one sample in a study of beta chain features in type 1 diabetes. Profiled with immunoSEQ multiplex PCR; TCRdb holds only in-frame clones, not every one. The data hold about 210,000 clones, with roughly 11% observed a single time. The sequenced sample was central memory CD4+ T cells from blood. These receptors originate from a young man in good health. The CDR3 runs from the conserved cysteine through the conserved F or W. Each record gives: clone size, V gene, D gene, J gene, CDR3 protein, CDR3 DNA. The D gene is left open where the match is weak. Rows may omit the clone size; those that give it use once, few, many or a size class.

-	TRBV14	-	TRBJ2-1	CASSQVRRVHNEQFF	TGTGCCAGCAGCCAAGTTCGGCGAGTCCACAATGAGCAGTTCTTC
-	TRBV5-1	-	TRBJ2-5	CASSLAPDRPGGLYF	TGCGCCAGCAGCTTGGCCCCGGACAGGCCCGGAGGGTTGTACTTC
few	TRBV7-2	-	TRBJ2-1	CASSLSGPLNNEQFF	TGTGCCAGCAGCTTGAGCGGGCCTTTGAACAATGAGCAGTTCTTC
few	TRBV6-5	-	TRBJ2-7	CASSEGQPWGEQYF	TGTGCCAGCAGTGAAGGACAGCCTTGGGGTGAGCAGTACTTC
few	TRBV30	-	TRBJ2-7	CAWSLGYEQYF	TGTGCCTGGAGTCTCGGTTACGAGCAGTACTTC
-	TRBV29-1	-	TRBJ2-3	CSVAQRVSTDTQYF	TGCAGCGTTGCTCAGCGGGTTAGCACAGATACGCAGTATTTT
few	TRBV5-1	TRBD1	TRBJ2-5	CASSLTGTGIQETQYF	TGCGCCAGCAGCTTAACCGGGACAGGGATTCAAGAGACCCAGTACTTC
few	TRBV19	-	TRBJ2-7	CASSFPGGTLYEQYF	TGTGCCAGTAGTTTTCCTGGCGGGACTTTATACGAGCAGTACTTC
few	TRBV4-3	-	TRBJ2-7	CASSQEANRAYEQYF	TGCGCCAGCAGCCAAGAAGCCAACAGGGCCTACGAGCAGTACTTC
-	TRBV5-1	-	TRBJ2-3	CASSSGEFTDTQYF	TGCGCCAGCAGCTCGGGGGAGTTCACAGATACGCAGTATTTT
-	TRBV2	-	TRBJ1-5	CATSVDSNQPQHF	TGTGCCACTTCAGTGGATAGCAATCAGCCCCAGCATTTT
many	TRBV7-9	-	TRBJ1-5	CASSLTGSNQPQHF	TGTGCCAGCAGCTTAACGGGAAGCAATCAGCCCCAGCATTTT
few	TRBV28	TRBD1	TRBJ1-2	CASSFLLRTGPRNYGYTF	TGTGCCAGCAGTTTTTTGCTGAGGACAGGCCCGAGGAACTATGGCTACACCTTC
-	TRBV5-6	-	TRBJ1-1	CASGSGLTEAFF	TGTGCCAGCGGATCAGGGCTAACTGAAGCTTTCTTT
-	TRBV28	-	TRBJ1-5	CASSTQGVRQPQHF	TGTGCCAGCAGTACTCAGGGCGTAAGACAGCCCCAGCATTTT
few	TRBV30	TRBD1	TRBJ1-4	CAWSGTGGANEKLFF	TGTGCCTGGAGCGGCACAGGGGGGGCTAATGAAAAACTGTTTTTT
few	TRBV6-1	-	TRBJ2-5	CASIRSGAETQYF	TGTGCCAGCATCAGGTCGGGTGCTGAGACCCAGTACTTC
-	TRBV6-5	-	TRBJ2-5	CASSPGRWRGETQYF	TGTGCCAGCAGCCCCGGACGCTGGAGGGGGGAGACCCAGTACTTC
-	TRBV5-1	TRBD1	TRBJ1-2	CASSLGDRGGGYTF	TGCGCCAGCAGCTTGGGAGACAGGGGAGGTGGCTACACCTTC
few	TRBV4-2	-	TRBJ1-1	CASSQKQGLSNTEAFF	TGTGCCAGCAGCCAAAAACAGGGCTTATCGAACACTGAAGCTTTCTTT
few	TRBV30	TRBD2	TRBJ2-1	CAWSVGPGLKFF	TGTGCCTGGAGTGTCGGACCGGGACTAAAGTTCTTC
-	TRBV2	-	TRBJ1-5	CASSEALRGAGQPQHF	TGTGCCAGCAGTGAAGCGCTGCGGGGGGCGGGGCAGCCCCAGCATTTT
-	TRBV30	-	TRBJ2-2	CAWSVLVARSTGELFF	TGTGCCTGGAGTGTACTGGTAGCGAGGAGCACCGGGGAGCTGTTTTTT
few	TRBV4-1	-	TRBJ2-2	CASRWSGTNTGELFF	TGCGCCAGCAGGTGGTCCGGGACTAACACCGGGGAGCTGTTTTTT
-	TRBV5-4	TRBD1	TRBJ1-4	CASSDRYRGRDEKLFF	TGTGCCAGCAGCGATCGCTACAGGGGGAGGGACGAAAAACTGTTTTTT
-	TRBV9	TRBD2	TRBJ2-3	CASSVGGSGRTDTQYF	TGTGCCAGCAGCGTAGGGGGAAGCGGGAGAACAGATACGCAGTATTTT
-	TRBV6-1	TRBD2	TRBJ2-7	CASSGISGSYEQYF	TGTGCCAGCAGTGGAATTAGCGGGAGTTACGAGCAGTACTTC
-	TRBV19	-	TRBJ2-1	CASSRRQHYNEQFF	TGTGCCAGTAGTAGGAGACAGCATTACAATGAGCAGTTCTTC
-	TRBV9	-	TRBJ2-1	CASSVVSKSSRGEQFF	TGTGCCAGCAGCGTAGTCTCGAAGTCTAGTCGCGGTGAGCAGTTCTTC
-	TRBV5-1	-	TRBJ1-2	CASSSDGIYGYTF	TGCGCCAGCAGCTCGGACGGAATCTATGGCTACACCTTC
many	TRBV6-6	-	TRBJ2-1	CASSYTQGPNEQFF	TGTGCCAGCAGCTACACGCAGGGTCCCAATGAGCAGTTCTTC
few	TRBV28	-	TRBJ1-4	CASSINEKLFF	TGTGCCAGCAGCATTAATGAAAAACTGTTTTTT
once	TRBV7-3	TRBD1	TRBJ2-6	CASSLFPAGGSGANVLTF	TGTGCCAGCAGCTTATTTCCGGCAGGGGGCTCAGGGGCCAACGTCCTGACTTTC
-	TRBV7-2	TRBD1	TRBJ1-2	CASSSRTGRTNYGYTF	TGTGCCAGCAGCTCGAGGACAGGGAGAACTAACTATGGCTACACCTTC
-	TRBV30	-	TRBJ2-1	CAWSASGYNEQFF	TGTGCCTGGAGTGCCTCGGGCTACAATGAGCAGTTCTTC
-	TRBV28	TRBD2	TRBJ2-6	CASGRGPGANVLTF	TGTGCCAGCGGGAGGGGCCCTGGGGCCAACGTCCTGACTTTC
-	TRBV11-2	-	TRBJ1-2	CASSLESRAQGTF	TGTGCCAGCAGCTTAGAATCCAGGGCCCAGGGAACCTTC
few	TRBV18	-	TRBJ1-5	CASSPNQGGGNQPQHF	TGTGCCAGCTCACCTAACCAGGGAGGGGGCAATCAGCCCCAGCATTTT
-	TRBV28	TRBD2	TRBJ2-7	CASSSPGLASYEQYF	TGTGCCAGCAGTTCCCCGGGACTAGCAAGCTACGAGCAGTACTTC
-	TRBV27	-	TRBJ2-1	CASSRSYGGSAYNEQFF	TGTGCCAGCAGTCGCTCCTACGGGGGCAGCGCCTACAATGAGCAGTTCTTC
-	TRBV10-3	-	TRBJ1-5	CAIRGDAGNQPQHF	TGTGCCATCCGCGGGGACGCCGGCAATCAGCCCCAGCATTTT
-	TRBV28	-	TRBJ2-4	CASSLGSIKNIQYF	TGTGCCAGCAGTTTGGGGAGCATCAAAAACATTCAGTACTTC
many	TRBV5-1	TRBD2	TRBJ2-1	CASSLDVLAGAGYNEQFF	TGCGCCAGCAGCTTGGATGTACTAGCGGGAGCGGGCTACAATGAGCAGTTCTTC
few	TRBV5-5	TRBD1	TRBJ2-1	CASSFRDSYNEQFF	TGTGCCAGCAGCTTCCGGGACAGCTACAATGAGCAGTTCTTC
-	TRBV10-3	-	TRBJ2-7	CAISAVEQGSEQYF	TGTGCCATCAGTGCTGTTGAACAGGGAAGCGAGCAGTACTTC